This T cell receptor beta chain derives from a study of shared T cell receptors in the human thymus (dated by TCRdb to 2020 to 2022). Regarding the study in general: The study examined how self-reactive, shared T-cell receptor alpha chains are generated in the human thymus.

This clone occurred once. Its antigen target is currently unknown. Base-call qualities are not available, and no considerably larger clone is one nucleotide away. Libraries were prepared through the immunoSEQ multiplex PCR assay. TCRdb provides this immuneACCESS table in a form limited to in-frame rearrangements. Some clones are lacking; in checked studies, under half of them reflect an unresolved V gene, and why the rest are absent is not known. The sample profile shows around 65,000 clones; nearly 95% of them were found once. Roughly 0.03% of the sample goes to the ten largest clones. Trimming removed 3 bases from V and 8 bases from J; the gene matches leave 13 bases unexplained. As encoded in the germline V gene (reference sequence), CDR1 is SEHNR while CDR2 is FQNEAQ. The CDR3, from cysteine to phenylalanine, totals 17 residues. The entry retains the CDR3 DNA only, 51 bases that are in frame from base 1.

In this chain, TRBV7-9 is recombined with TRBJ1-4; TRBD1 aligns with 9 central bases. The TCR originated in a human donor. Material: thymocytes. The bases are TGTGCCAGCAGCTTTATTCCTGTAGACAGGGGGAACGAAAAACTGTTTTTT. This encodes CASSFIPVDRGNEKLFF.